The 16 T cell receptor beta chains presented below share a single source sample, sequenced in a study of T cell responses to AZD1222 COVID-19 vaccine. The protocol was immunoSEQ multiplex PCR, while the TCRdb copy is restricted to in-frame clones and leaves out a portion. Of 150,000 or so clones in the sample, about 88% were seen once. This specimen was peripheral blood, taken on day 0 of AZD1222 vaccination. The origin of the receptors is an adult in good health.

The rearrangement joins TRBV6-2 or TRBV6-3 to TRBJ2-7; the D is unclear. The length of the CDR3 is 14 residues. Trimming cost V 6 bases and J 5 bases, with 17 bases left between them. Germline V CDR1 and CDR2: MNHEY, SVGEGT. This CDR3 is CASSRARIIDEQYF. Here the CDR3 DNA reads TGTGCCAGCAGCCGAGCTAGAATCATCGACGAGCAGTACTTC.

The V and J genes are TRBV4-3 and TRBJ2-7; possibly TRBD1 or TRBD2 for D (6 bases each). The CDR3 totals 17 residues. Trimming removed 0 bases at V and 0 bases at J, with 15 bases between. CDR1 LGHNA and CDR2 YSLEER come from the germline V gene. The CDR3 loop is CASSQDITGGGSYEQYF. DNA of the CDR3: TGCGCCAGCAGCCAAGATATAACAGGAGGGGGCTCCTACGAGCAGTACTTC.

The chain recombines TRBV19 with TRBJ2-1, with D hard to call. Germline loops: CDR1 LNHDA, CDR2 SQIVND (reference sequence). The germline V and J ends were trimmed by 3 bases and 0 bases, with 9 bases remaining between them. This CDR3 has 15 residues. The CDR3 loop reads CASSINWGSYNEQFF. In DNA, the CDR3 is TGTGCCAGTAGTATTAACTGGGGCTCCTACAATGAGCAGTTCTTC.

The gene calls are TRBV2 and TRBJ2-7, with D hard to call. There are 16 residues in the CDR3. The ends were cut back, 6 bases at V and 7 bases at J, with 25 bases in the middle. Per germline, CDR1 SNHLY and CDR2 FYNNEI. For the CDR3, the DNA is TGTGCCAGCAGGGGCGAGTTCGGCACCGGGTTGAATGAGCAGTACTTC. It yields the protein CASRGEFGTGLNEQYF.

This clone was seen only a few times. The chain recombines TRBV29-1 with TRBJ1-1; no firm D call. The CDR3 extends over 14 amino acids. The germline V gene has CDR1 SQVTM and CDR2 ANQGSEA. The CDR3 protein is CTTKEGTRGTEAFF. The CDR3 nucleotides are TGCACGACCAAGGAGGGCACAAGAGGGACTGAAGCTTTCTTT.

This clone showed up just once. The chain couples TRBV5-4 to TRBJ2-7; 9 positions match TRBD2. Germline loops: CDR1 SGHNT, CDR2 YYREEE (reference sequence). The CDR3 has 15 residues. V trimming: 3 bases; J trimming: 5 bases; junction bases outside the gene matches: 9. The CDR3 nucleotides are TGTGCCAGCAGCTCAAGGGGTAGCGGGAGAGACGAGCAGTACTTC. Translating it yields CASSSRGSGRDEQYF.

This clone was detected once. The chain recombines TRBV4-3 with TRBJ2-3; D is unclear. Germline lookup yields CDR1 LGHNA and CDR2 YSLEER. There are 14 residues in the CDR3. V dropped 0 bases and J dropped 4 bases, with 8 bases sitting between them. CDR3 sequence: CASSQEYAADTQYF. The CDR3, as DNA: TGCGCCAGCAGCCAAGAGTATGCCGCAGATACGCAGTATTTT.

The rearrangement links TRBV4-3 to TRBJ1-2, with TRBD1 matching over 11 bases. V gave up 3 bases and J gave up 7 bases; unmatched junction bases: 7. Germline lookup yields CDR1 LGHNA and CDR2 YSLEER. CDR3 length: 15 amino acids. The CDR3 region is CASSQESDRGLGYTF. In DNA, the CDR3 is TGCGCCAGCAGCCAGGAGTCGGACAGGGGGCTTGGCTACACCTTC.

The CDR3 DNA reads as TGTGCCAGTAGTATTGGGGTCGGGTACCAAGAGACCCAGTACTTC. It specifies CASSIGVGYQETQYF. V and J are TRBV19 and TRBJ2-5; D gene unclear. From germline, CDR1 is LNHDA and CDR2 SQIVND (reference sequence). V lost 3 bases to trimming and J lost 0 bases, with 11 bases between them. The CDR3 covers 15 residues.

The V call is TRBV6-6, the J call TRBJ1-2; possible D gene TRBD1, 6 bases. CDR1 is MNHNY and CDR2 is SVGAGI in the germline V gene (reference sequence). Trimming cost V 4 bases and J 8 bases, with 11 bases left between them. The CDR3 has 12 residues. The CDR3: CASSFTGQGYTF. The CDR3 nucleotides read TGTGCCAGCAGTTTCACAGGGCAGGGCTACACCTTC.

V is TRBV19 and J is TRBJ2-7, with 7 nucleotides matching TRBD1. Germline CDR1 and CDR2: LNHDA and SQIVND (reference sequence). This CDR3 is 15 amino acids long. V lost 4 bases to trimming and J lost 0 bases; unmatched junction nucleotides: 6. CDR3 residues: CASSNRQGHSYEQYF. The CDR3 DNA is TGTGCCAGTAGTAACCGACAGGGCCACTCCTACGAGCAGTACTTC.

The rearrangement uses TRBV5-1 and TRBJ2-7; D is uncertain. Trimming removed 1 base at V and 6 bases at J, with 11 bases between. Germline lookup yields CDR1 SGHRS and CDR2 YFSETQ. The CDR3 spans 13 residues. The CDR3 nucleotides read TGCGCCAGCAGCTTGCCCCAACTACGCGAGCAGTACTTC. Translating gives CASSLPQLREQYF.

The chain carries TRBV7-8 and TRBJ2-7, with 7 bases that match TRBD1. V lost 5 bases, J lost 3 bases, and 7 bases stayed unmatched. The germline V gene has CDR1 SGHVS and CDR2 FQNEAQ. This CDR3 contains 14 residues. The CDR3 DNA sequence: TGTGCCAGCAGCCCATCGGGACAGAGCTACGAGCAGTACTTC. It codes for CASSPSGQSYEQYF.

The chain couples TRBV6-2 or TRBV6-3 to TRBJ1-5; D remains unclear. The CDR3 is made up of 14 amino acids. Trimming took 0 bases from V and 3 from J, leaving 6 bases between them. Germline-derived CDR1 and CDR2 are MNHEY and SVGEGT. This CDR3 is CASSYSGNNQPQHF. The DNA for the CDR3 is TGTGCCAGCAGTTACTCTGGGAACAATCAGCCCCAGCATTTT.

This chain links TRBV28 with TRBJ1-4, with D possibly being TRBD1 (5 bases). The germline CDR1 and CDR2 sequences are MDHEN and SYDVKM. Trimming shortened V by 6 bases and J by 3 bases, and 20 bases separated the two germline ends. This CDR3 spans 17 amino acids. This CDR3 reads CASSWGWRQNSNEKLFF. CDR3 nucleotides: TGTGCCAGCAGCTGGGGGTGGCGTCAGAACTCTAATGAAAAACTGTTTTTT. The full variable domain, rest sourced from reference TRBV28 and TRBJ1-4, is DVKVTQSSRYLVKRTGEKVFLECVQDMDHENMFWYRQDPGLGLRLIYFSYDVKMKEKGDIPEGYSVSREKKERFSLILESASTNQTSMYLCASSWGWRQNSNEKLFFGSGTQLSVL.

The rearrangement uses TRBV6-5 and TRBJ1-6, with D possibly TRBD1 on 5 matching bases. Germline CDR1 MNHEY, CDR2 SVGAGI. The CDR3 loop spans 15 amino acids. The V end was cut by 8 bases, the J end by 6 bases, with 17 bases between. The CDR3 reads CASAARRGVNSPLHF. In nucleotides, the CDR3 is TGTGCCAGCGCGGCACGGCGGGGGGTTAATTCACCCCTCCACTTT.